This T cell receptor (beta chain) was found in a study of radiotherapy plus CTLA-4 blockade in lung cancer. Across the whole study: In around 17% of patients, objective responses were seen; 30% to 35% had disease control. Broader study findings: The study found tumor-derived TCR clones expanded in blood after radiotherapy plus ipilimumab.

TCRdb keeps only in-frame clones here, not all; method: immunoSEQ multiplex PCR. Seen here are about 64,000 clones, about 70% observed once, and the top ten hold about 8.3%. Patients in the study, people with chemo-refractory metastatic non-small-cell lung cancer, received focal radiation plus ipilimumab CTLA-4 blockade. The CDR3 has 14 residues. Germline loops: CDR1 GTSNPN, CDR2 SVGIG (reference sequence). V lost 3 bases and J 6 bases, leaving 15 bases between the germline ends. Points on this clone: The antigen is undetermined.

This specimen was peripheral blood, taken from a patient treated with radiotherapy plus ipilimumab. The genes are TRBV30 and TRBJ1-5, with a weak D call TRBD1 (6 bases). The TCR originated in a human donor with non-small cell lung cancer whose response to radiotherapy plus ipilimumab could not be evaluated. CDR3 sequence reads: CAWSLSGAGQPQHF. The DNA for the CDR3 is TGTGCCTGGAGCCTGTCAGGGGCAGGTCAGCCCCAGCATTTT. The full variable domain, completed using reference TRBV30 and TRBJ1-5, is SQTIHQWPATLVQPVGSPLSLECTVEGTSNPNLYWYRQAAGRGLQLLFYSVGIGQISSEVPQNLSASRPQDRQFILSSKKLLLSDSGFYLCAWSLSGAGQPQHFGDGTRLSIL.